Listed here are 31 T cell receptor beta chains from one sample, sequenced in a study of blood T cells in healthy people across ages. Combining a sample-barcoded 5' primer with a J-beta primer mix, a second PCR ran for about 7 to 11 cycles. MiXCR, run by TCRdb on the 5' RACE reads, gives a single entry per CDR3 protein. The sample lists 650,000 to 800,000 distinct CDR3 sequences, about 42% occurring once. The sequencing sample was made of blood. The origin of the receptors is a man in his sixties in good health.

The gene calls are TRBV5-5 and TRBJ2-3, with D tentatively TRBD2 (5 bases). Germline V lookup: CDR1 SGHKS, CDR2 YYEKEE (reference sequence). CDR3 length: 15 residues. Trimming cost V 1 base and J 1 base, with 10 bases left between them. This chain's CDR3 is CASSLTGSGTDTQYF. The CDR3 region has the DNA TGTGCCAGCAGCTTGACGGGATCCGGCACAGATACGCAGTATTTT.

The chain combines TRBV6-2 or TRBV6-3 with TRBJ2-2, with TRBD1 as a possible D gene (6 bases). Germline CDR1 reads MNHEY; CDR2 reads SVGEGT. V lost 0 bases, J lost 1 base, and 9 bases lay in between. This CDR3 region has 16 residues. CDR3 sequence (DNA): TGTGCCAGCAGTTACTCGCAGGGGAAGAACACCGGGGAGCTGTTTTTT. Translated: CASSYSQGKNTGELFF.

The chain has TRBV11-2 and TRBJ2-1; D is undetermined. This CDR3 has 15 residues. Germline CDR1 reads SGHAT; CDR2 reads FQNNGV. V lost 2 bases and J lost 7, with 15 bases in between. CDR3 residues: CASSLSRTRGNEQFF. The CDR3 nucleotides read TGTGCCAGCAGCTTATCCAGGACCCGTGGGAATGAGCAGTTCTTC.

The V call is TRBV6-2 or TRBV6-3, the J call TRBJ2-7, with TRBD1 matching over 10 bases. CDR1 is MNHEY and CDR2 is SVGEGT in the germline V gene. V was pared by 4 bases and J by 2 bases, with 8 bases of the junction left unmatched. The CDR3 is 16 amino acids. In DNA form, the CDR3 reads TGTGCCAGCAGTTCCAGGGGACAGGGGAGGACCTACGAGCAGTACTTC. It specifies CASSSRGQGRTYEQYF.

The genes are TRBV6-2 or TRBV6-3 and TRBJ2-3; TRBD1 matches 10 bases. V trimming: 6 bases; J trimming: 5 bases; junction bases outside the gene matches: 8. The CDR3 contains 15 residues. Germline-derived CDR1 and CDR2 are MNHEY and SVGEGT. CDR3 protein: CASRAGQGIVDTQYF. The DNA of the CDR3 is TGTGCCAGCAGAGCGGGACAGGGGATTGTAGATACGCAGTATTTT.

The chain carries TRBV27 and TRBJ2-5, with TRBD2 matching over 10 bases. The J call may not be correct, given that the DNA end is closer to TRBJ2-7. Per germline, CDR1 MNHEY and CDR2 SMNVEV (reference sequence). The CDR3 runs 15 residues. CDR3 DNA sequence: TGTGCCAGCAGTGGTAGACTAGCGGGTAACTACGAGCAGTACTTC. It encodes CASSGRLAGNYEQYF.

This clonotype has more than one count but fewer than ten. Here the CDR3 reads CASSFGGLSIQYF. The CDR3 coding sequence is TGTGCCAGCAGTTTTGGTGGGTTAAGCATTCAGTACTTC. This chain uses TRBV28 with TRBJ2-4; D ambiguous. The V and J ends lost 3 bases and 9 bases respectively, with 12 bases between them. This CDR3 spans 13 amino acids. CDR1 and CDR2 from the germline V gene are MDHEN and SYDVKM.

This chain uses TRBV25-1 with TRBJ1-6, with D possibly being TRBD1 (5 bases). Germline V gene data show CDR1 as MGHDK and CDR2 as SYGVNS. The V end was cut by 0 bases, the J end by 6 bases, with 9 bases between. CDR3 length equals 15 residues. The CDR3 sequence is CASSEYKGTNSPLHF. As DNA, the CDR3 is TGTGCCAGCAGTGAATATAAGGGGACTAATTCACCCCTCCACTTT.

In this sample, this clonotype turned up once. The chain uses TRBV20-1 and TRBJ1-6; 9 bases match TRBD1. Germline CDR1 DFQATT, CDR2 SNEGSKA (reference sequence). V dropped 3 bases and J dropped 7; count of bases not matched to a gene: 10. This CDR3 spans 16 amino acids. CDR3 loop: CSARGDRVIGNSPLHF. The DNA of the CDR3 is TGCAGTGCTAGGGGGGACAGGGTTATTGGGAATTCACCCCTCCACTTT.

V is TRBV20-1 and J is TRBJ2-1; TRBD2 aligns across 10 bases. Germline V gives CDR1 DFQATT, CDR2 SNEGSKA (reference sequence). The V and J ends lost 3 bases and 3 bases, in that order; junction bases with no gene match: 5. This CDR3 contains 15 residues. The CDR3 loop is CSARALAGIYNEQFF. In DNA form, the CDR3 reads TGCAGTGCTAGGGCACTAGCGGGGATCTACAATGAGCAGTTCTTC.

The CDR3 sequence: CASSLSGFTDTQYF. CDR3 in DNA: TGTGCCAGCAGTCTTTCGGGCTTCACAGATACGCAGTATTTT. This chain uses TRBV28 with TRBJ2-3; D remains unclear. Germline V gives CDR1 MDHEN, CDR2 SYDVKM. The germline V and J ends were trimmed by 5 bases and 2 bases, with 11 bases remaining between them. This CDR3 is built from 14 residues.

V gene TRBV6-2 or TRBV6-3 combines with J gene TRBJ2-7, with 8 bases that match TRBD1. Germline V lookup: CDR1 MNHEY, CDR2 SVGEGT. The CDR3 has 14 amino acids. V lost 4 bases and J lost 2; bases outside the gene matches: 4. In DNA, the CDR3 is TGTGCCAGCAGTTCTCCGGGACAGGCCTACGAGCAGTACTTC. Protein sequence: CASSSPGQAYEQYF.

This chain uses TRBV7-9 with TRBJ2-6; possibly TRBD2 for D (6 bases). Trimming removed 0 bases at V and 1 base at J, with 7 bases between. There are 16 residues in the CDR3. Germline CDR1 SEHNR, CDR2 FQNEAQ (reference sequence). The CDR3 reads CASSLARESGANVLTF. In nucleotides, the CDR3 is TGTGCCAGCAGCTTAGCGCGGGAATCTGGGGCCAACGTCCTGACTTTC.

The chain carries TRBV29-1 and TRBJ2-7; D is unclear. The CDR3 spans 13 residues. V was trimmed by 7 bases and J by 5 bases, leaving 18 bases between them. Germline V gives CDR1 SQVTM, CDR2 ANQGSEA. The CDR3 DNA reads as TGCAGCGCAACTGACATTTTTGACGACGAGCAGTACTTC. Protein product: CSATDIFDDEQYF.

V and J are TRBV20-1 and TRBJ2-7, with D perhaps TRBD2 (7 bases). Trimming took 6 bases from V and 5 from J, leaving 20 bases between them. This CDR3 contains 14 residues. Germline V gives CDR1 DFQATT, CDR2 SNEGSKA (reference sequence). This CDR3 reads CSARLGVRGHEQYF. Written as DNA, the CDR3 is TGCAGTGCCCGTCTTGGGGTGCGGGGGCACGAGCAGTACTTC.

The chain uses TRBV4-3 and TRBJ2-4, with D hard to call. The V and J ends lost 8 bases and 8 bases respectively, with 19 bases between them. The V gene's germline CDR1 is LGHNA and CDR2 YSLEER. This CDR3 has 14 amino acids. DNA for the CDR3: TGCGCCAGCCCCCGTCGAGGCCGCGCGGACATTCAGTACTTC. As protein: CASPRRGRADIQYF.

Notes on this clonotype: A much larger clone sits a single nucleotide away, making a read error possible. The V gene is TRBV15, the J gene TRBJ2-5; D not certain. The CDR3 covers 14 residues. CDR1 is LNHNV, CDR2 YYDKDF, per germline (reference sequence). V lost 8 bases, J lost 11 bases, and 24 bases lay in between. The CDR3 bases are TGTGCCACCTCCTCGGTCCGAAGGGTCGATGAGCAGTACTTC. The encoded protein is CATSSVRRVDEQYF. Combining the CDR3 with reference TRBV15 and TRBJ2-5 gives the whole variable domain DAMVIQNPRYQVTQFGKPVTLSCSQTLNHNVMYWYQQKSSQAPKLLFHYYDKDFNNEADTPDNFQSRRPNTSFCFLDIRSPGLGDTAMYLCATSSVRRVDEQYFGPGTRLLVL.

The chain carries TRBV7-2 and TRBJ2-7, with 9 bases matching TRBD2. The CDR3 has 15 residues. After removal of 1 base from V and 10 bases from J, the junction contained 11 bases not matched to a gene. Germline V gives CDR1 SGHTA, CDR2 FQGNSA. The CDR3 DNA is TGTGCCAGCAGCTTAGGGGGTAGCGGGGGCTTAAACCAGTACTTC. Protein sequence: CASSLGGSGGLNQYF.

This clonotype came up a few times. The rearrangement joins TRBV6-2 or TRBV6-3 to TRBJ2-1, with TRBD2 matching 9 bases. Germline lookup yields CDR1 MNHEY and CDR2 SVGEGT. The CDR3 totals 16 residues. With V trimmed by 1 base and J by 3 bases, 4 bases remained unmatched. The CDR3 here is CASSYFPSGVYNEQFF. CDR3 coding DNA: TGTGCCAGCAGTTACTTCCCTAGCGGGGTCTACAATGAGCAGTTCTTC.

This chain joins TRBV20-1 and TRBJ1-2; maybe TRBD1 (5 bases). CDR3 length: 13 amino acids. Trimming removed 3 bases at V and 5 bases at J, with 13 bases between. Germline V gene sequence: CDR1 DFQATT, CDR2 SNEGSKA (reference sequence). The CDR3 nucleotides are TGCAGTGCTAGGGAGTCAGGGAGGTATGGCTACACCTTC. Translation gives CSARESGRYGYTF.

The chain combines TRBV15 with TRBJ2-2, with D perhaps matching TRBD1 or TRBD2 (6 bases each). The CDR3 is made up of 15 amino acids. V lost 1 base to trimming and J lost 3 bases, with 9 bases between them. Germline V gene sequence: CDR1 LNHNV, CDR2 YYDKDF (reference sequence). Written as DNA, the CDR3 is TGTGCCACCAGCAGAGGGGGGGCCTACACCGGGGAGCTGTTTTTT. Amino acids: CATSRGGAYTGELFF.

Concerning this clonotype itself: Mismatch with germline at one junction end may stem from a read error. The chain combines TRBV28 with TRBJ2-1; 10 bases are a match to TRBD2. The CDR3 loop spans 16 amino acids. Germline-derived CDR1 and CDR2 are MDHEN and SYDVKM. This CDR3 is CACSPSVAGGYNEQFF. As DNA, the CDR3 is TGTGCCTGCAGTCCCTCGGTAGCGGGGGGTTACAATGAGCAGTTCTTC.

The chain has TRBV5-1 and TRBJ2-4; the D gene is possibly TRBD1 (5 bases). The CDR3 sequence is 16 residues long. The germline CDR1 and CDR2 sequences are SGHRS and YFSETQ. The germline V and J ends were trimmed by 2 bases and 0 bases, with 12 bases remaining between them. DNA for the CDR3: TGCGCCAGCAGCTTAAGCGACAGTATAGCCAAAAACATTCAGTACTTC. It specifies CASSLSDSIAKNIQYF.

The rearrangement links TRBV13 to TRBJ2-7; possible D gene TRBD2, 6 bases. Trimming removed 5 bases from V and 12 bases from J, with 17 bases in between. The V gene's germline CDR1 is PRHDT and CDR2 FYEKMQ (reference sequence). This CDR3 has 12 residues. CDR3 DNA: TGTGCCAGCAGCCCAAGTCGGGAGACCCTGTACTTC. Its translation is CASSPSRETLYF.

This chain joins TRBV6-5 and TRBJ2-1; 9 bases align to TRBD1. The CDR3 extends over 17 amino acids. From germline, CDR1 is MNHEY and CDR2 SVGAGI. V trimming: 7 bases; J trimming: 4 bases; junction bases outside the gene matches: 14. CDR3 residues: CASTYYTDRGLYNEQFF. CDR3 coding DNA: TGTGCCAGCACCTACTATACAGACAGGGGGTTATACAATGAGCAGTTCTTC.

This clonotype was seen a single time. The chain is built from TRBV7-2 and TRBJ2-7; TRBD1 aligns across 9 bases. The germline CDR1 and CDR2 sequences are SGHTA and FQGNSA. There are 16 residues in the CDR3. Trimming removed 5 bases from V and 4 bases from J; junction bases left unmatched: 12. CDR3 sequence (DNA): TGTGCCAGCAGCCCAATCACCGGGACAGGGTCATACGAGCAGTACTTC. Translated: CASSPITGTGSYEQYF.

J is TRBJ2-5 and V is TRBV7-2; D perhaps matches TRBD1 (5 bases). The CDR3 length is 13 residues. The V end was cut by 5 bases, the J end by 3 bases, with 10 bases between. CDR1 and CDR2 from the germline V gene are SGHTA and FQGNSA. CDR3 bases: TGTGCCAGCAGCGTATCAGGGAAAGAGACCCAGTACTTC. Its translation is CASSVSGKETQYF. Variable domain in full (rest from reference TRBV7-2 and TRBJ2-5): GAGVSQSPSNKVTEKGKDVELRCDPISGHTALYWYRQSLGQGLEFLIYFQGNSAPDKSGLPSDRFSAERTGGSVSTLTIQRTQQEDSAVYLCASSVSGKETQYFGPGTRLLVL.

The CDR3 here is CASSPTGGAGPQYF. As DNA, the CDR3 is TGCGCCAGCAGCCCTACAGGGGGCGCGGGTCCCCAGTACTTC. V and J are TRBV4-3 and TRBJ2-5; 9 bases line up with TRBD1. V was clipped by 4 bases and J by 9 bases; unmatched bases: 9. The germline V gene encodes CDR1 LGHNA and CDR2 YSLEER. The CDR3 runs 14 residues.

In the case of this clonotype: Sequence at one end of the junction differs from germline and may be a read error. The V call is TRBV7-8, the J call TRBJ1-1; possibly TRBD1 for D (6 bases). The germline CDR1 and CDR2 sequences are SGHVS and FQNEAQ. This CDR3 is 14 amino acids long. CDR3 sequence reads: CASRLGQRNAEAFF. The CDR3 DNA reads TGTGCCAGCAGACTCGGACAGAGGAACGCTGAAGCTTTCTTT. Based on the CDR3 plus reference TRBV7-8 and TRBJ1-1, the full variable domain is GAGVSQSPRYKVAKRGQDVALRCDPISGHVSLFWYQQALGQGPEFLTYFQNEAQLDKSGLPSDRFFAERPEGSVSTLKIQRTQQEDSAVYLCASRLGQRNAEAFFGQGTRLTVV.

V is TRBV7-2 and J is TRBJ2-1; TRBD2 is a possible D gene (5 bases). The CDR3 contains 14 residues. Germline loops: CDR1 SGHTA, CDR2 FQGNSA. V was cut by 3 bases and J by 10 bases, with 16 bases left in between. CDR3 amino acids: CASSLQAVTGEQFF. The CDR3 region has the DNA TGTGCCAGCAGCTTGCAGGCCGTTACGGGGGAGCAGTTCTTC.

This clonotype has only a few counts. This chain connects TRBV6-1 to TRBJ2-3, with 7 positions matching TRBD2. The CDR3 spans 13 residues. The V and J ends lost 0 bases and 10 bases, in that order; junction bases with no gene match: 4. Germline-derived CDR1 and CDR2 are MNHNS and SASEGT. This chain's CDR3 is CASSEARLAPQYF. The CDR3 DNA reads as TGTGCCAGCAGTGAAGCAAGACTAGCCCCGCAGTATTTT.